This TCR beta chain emerged from a study of technical replicates of blood from a few donors. Only in-frame clones appear in the TCRdb table, and some are missing; sequencing was by immunoSEQ multiplex PCR. The sample contains 91,000 or so clones, about 95% of which appear only once. CDR3 size: 18 residues. Looked up from germline, CDR1 is SGHNT and CDR2 is YENEEA. V lost 1 base and J 0 bases, leaving 19 bases between the germline ends. This sequence originates from a human donor in good health. The chain has TRBV11-3 and TRBJ2-7; TRBD2 is a possible D gene (6 bases). Sequencing input: T cells isolated from PBMCs. The CDR3 nucleotides read TGTGCCAGCAGCTTAGGCGGAGGGAGCCCGAGGGGCTCCTACGAGCAGTACTTC. Residues: CASSLGGGSPRGSYEQYF.